Each of the 6 T cell receptor beta chains below was sequenced from the same sample in a study of CXCR3-negative and CXCR3-positive naive CD8 T cells. These TCRs are of unknown antigen specificity. Study findings and constraints: Compared with CXCR3-negative naive cells, CXCR3-positive naive cells showed more hydrophobic TRB CDR3s.

The libraries of TRB cDNA were constructed through 5' RACE using UMI labels. TCRdb re-analyzed the 5' RACE reads; it lists each CDR3 protein once, without DNA. The sample totals about 120,000 distinct CDR3 sequences. Sample: naive CXCR3+ CD8+ T cells from blood. Subset noted: CD45RO-CCR7+CD27+CD95- naive CD8+ T cells expressing CXCR3 (TNR3+). The receptors were sampled from a human donor in good health. Some clones in this sample may be carry-over from other donors' samples.

The gene calls are TRBV5-1 and TRBJ2-7; TCRdb's D gene call, TRBD1, goes unchecked for lack of DNA. There are 18 residues in the CDR3. CDR1 and CDR2 (germline): SGHRS, YFSETQ. CDR3 amino acids: CASSLAHSGSGVPYEQYF.

V gene TRBV5-1 combines with J gene TRBJ2-1; without DNA, the TCRdb call of TRBD2 cannot be checked. The germline V gene has CDR1 SGHRS and CDR2 YFSETQ. The CDR3 runs 17 residues. CDR3 sequence reads: CASSLDGGTGSYNEQFF.

The V gene is TRBV6-2 or TRBV6-3, the J gene TRBJ2-5; with no DNA, the TCRdb D assignment of TRBD1 cannot be verified. The germline gives CDR1 MNHEY, CDR2 SVGEGT. This CDR3 spans 15 amino acids. This CDR3 reads CASTISWASQETQYF.

The chain is built from TRBV7-6 and TRBJ2-7. Germline V gives CDR1 SGHVS, CDR2 FNYEAQ. There are 15 residues in the CDR3. CDR3 region: CASSSPSGGTYEQYF.

The rearrangement joins TRBV5-5 to TRBJ2-1. The CDR3 totals 16 residues. Germline assignment: CDR1 SGHKS and CDR2 YYEKEE (reference sequence). This CDR3 reads CASSLFISGIYNEQFF.

This rearrangement joins TRBV20-1 to TRBJ1-1. The germline gives CDR1 DFQATT, CDR2 SNEGSKA (reference sequence). The CDR3 has 12 residues. The CDR3 protein is CSARLSNTEAFF.